Following are 24 T cell receptor beta chains from one sample sequenced in a study of monozygotic twins with cystic fibrosis. Produced via immunoSEQ multiplex PCR; TCRdb's table is partial and in-frame only. The sample has 25,000 to 40,000 clones; around 96% are singletons. The sequencing sample was made of blood. The receptors derive from a girl aged 2-10 years with cystic fibrosis.

The CDR3 is CASSLTGRSETQYF. CDR3 sequence (DNA): TGTGCCAGCAGTTTGACCGGGAGAAGCGAGACCCAGTACTTC. The chain uses TRBV27 and TRBJ2-5; D may be TRBD2 (6 bases). This CDR3 contains 14 residues. V was pared by 3 bases and J by 5 bases, with 13 bases between. CDR1 and CDR2 (germline): MNHEY, SMNVEV (reference sequence).

The table lists this clone with a few counts. The rearrangement uses TRBV7-6 and TRBJ1-2; possibly TRBD1 for D (5 bases). The ends were cut back, 5 bases at V and 8 bases at J, with 18 bases in the middle. The germline CDR1 and CDR2 sequences are SGHVS and FNYEAQ. CDR3 size: 14 residues. The CDR3 loop reads CASSPGTGLGGYTF. In nucleotides, the CDR3 is TGTGCCAGCAGCCCAGGAACGGGGCTAGGGGGCTACACCTTC. Supplemented by reference TRBV7-6 and TRBJ1-2, the full variable domain reads GAGVSQSPRYKVTKRGQDVALRCDPISGHVSLYWYRQALGQGPEFLTYFNYEAQQDKSGLPNDRFSAERPEGSISTLTIQRTEQRDSAMYRCASSPGTGLGGYTFGSGTRLTVV.

CDR3 bases: TGTGCCAGTAGTCCCAGACAGGGGTGGGCTTTCTTT. Encoded protein: CASSPRQGWAFF. V gene TRBV19 combines with J gene TRBJ1-1, with 8 bases aligning to TRBD1. V trimming: 5 bases; J trimming: 11 bases; junction bases outside the gene matches: 7. The V gene's germline CDR1 is LNHDA and CDR2 SQIVND (reference sequence). The CDR3 runs to 12 residues. Based on the CDR3 plus reference TRBV19 and TRBJ1-1, the full variable domain is DGGITQSPKYLFRKEGQNVTLSCEQNLNHDAMYWYRQDPGQGLRLIYYSQIVNDFQKGDIAEGYSVSREKKESFPLTVTSAQKNPTAFYLCASSPRQGWAFFGQGTRLTVV.

The rearrangement uses TRBV4-1 and TRBJ2-1; 8 positions agree with TRBD2. With 1 base clipped from V and 8 bases from J, the junction kept 13 bases outside the gene matches. From germline, CDR1 is MGHRA and CDR2 YSYEKL. The length of the CDR3 is 17 residues. The CDR3 region is CASSQVGRTRGGDEQFF. In DNA, the CDR3 is TGCGCCAGCAGCCAAGTGGGTAGGACCCGGGGGGGCGATGAGCAGTTCTTC.

The chain has TRBV7-8 and TRBJ2-4; possible D gene TRBD2, 5 bases. Trimming pared 0 bases from V and 3 bases from J, leaving 15 bases between. The germline gives CDR1 SGHVS, CDR2 FQNEAQ. The CDR3 contains 17 residues. The CDR3: CASSLASAGLDKNIQYF. The CDR3 nucleotides read TGTGCCAGCAGCTTAGCGAGTGCAGGACTGGACAAAAACATTCAGTACTTC. The whole variable domain, filled in from reference TRBV7-8 and TRBJ2-4, reads GAGVSQSPRYKVAKRGQDVALRCDPISGHVSLFWYQQALGQGPEFLTYFQNEAQLDKSGLPSDRFFAERPEGSVSTLKIQRTQQEDSAVYLCASSLASAGLDKNIQYFGAGTRLSVL.

The chain carries TRBV6-5 and TRBJ2-7; TRBD2 matches at 9 bases. The J segment lost 4 bases and the V segment lost 6 bases, leaving 4 bases of the junction unmatched. Germline CDR1 is MNHEY and CDR2 is SVGAGI. The CDR3 covers 13 residues. CDR3 residues: CASRPGLAYEQYF. DNA of the CDR3: TGTGCCAGCAGACCGGGACTAGCTTACGAGCAGTACTTC.

The genes are TRBV2 and TRBJ1-4; 9 nucleotides line up with TRBD1. This CDR3 is built from 16 residues. V was clipped by 6 bases and J by 1 base; unmatched bases: 6. Germline CDR1 is SNHLY and CDR2 is FYNNEI. The CDR3 region is CASSETGGVTNEKLFF. The CDR3 bases are TGTGCCAGCAGCGAGACAGGGGGTGTAACTAATGAAAAACTGTTTTTT.

V usage is TRBV9 and J usage is TRBJ2-5, with 9 bases identical to TRBD2. The CDR3 consists of 18 residues. CDR1 and CDR2 from the germline V gene are SGDLS and YYNGEE. The V segment lost 0 bases and the J segment 5 bases; nucleotides outside the gene matches: 14. CDR3 DNA: TGTGCCAGCAGCGTAGGAATAGCGGGAGCTATCAGGACGGAGACCCAGTACTTC. It specifies CASSVGIAGAIRTETQYF.

The rearrangement joins TRBV2 to TRBJ2-7; a weak D match, TRBD2 (6 bases). Trimming took off 6 bases at V and 0 bases at J, with 21 bases between the two ends. The CDR3 extends over 17 amino acids. From germline, CDR1 is SNHLY and CDR2 FYNNEI. The CDR3 DNA follows: TGTGCCAGCAGCCCCGGGGCGGGACGGGGAAGCTCCTACGAGCAGTACTTC. Encoded protein: CASSPGAGRGSSYEQYF.

This clone occurred a few times. This chain uses TRBV2 with TRBJ1-1; D unresolved. CDR1 is SNHLY, CDR2 FYNNEI, per germline. Trimming left V 7 bases short and J 0 bases short, with 6 bases between. The CDR3 runs 12 residues. The CDR3 protein is CASTPMNTEAFF. The CDR3 DNA sequence: TGTGCCAGCACCCCCATGAACACTGAAGCTTTCTTT.

The CDR3 spells CAWSVGFDDYSGNTIYF. For the CDR3, the DNA is TGTGCCTGGAGTGTAGGTTTTGATGATTACTCTGGAAACACCATATATTTT. The chain couples TRBV30 to TRBJ1-3; D not certain. This CDR3 contains 17 residues. Germline CDR1 is GTSNPN and CDR2 is SVGIG (reference sequence). The V and J ends lost 0 bases and 0 bases respectively, with 15 bases between them.

The chain combines TRBV29-1 with TRBJ1-1; perhaps TRBD1 as D (5 bases). V shed 3 bases and J shed 1 base, with 9 bases lying between them. There are 13 residues in the CDR3. Germline loops: CDR1 SQVTM, CDR2 ANQGSEA. The CDR3 nucleotides read TGCAGCGTTGACACCGGGGCGAACACTGAAGCTTTCTTT. It specifies CSVDTGANTEAFF.

This rearrangement joins TRBV9 to TRBJ2-3, with D uncertain. Per germline, CDR1 SGDLS and CDR2 YYNGEE. V gave up 3 bases and J gave up 6 bases, with 8 bases separating them. The CDR3 is made up of 12 amino acids. CDR3 nucleotides: TGTGCCAGCAGCGGCATTTCGGATACGCAGTATTTT. It codes for CASSGISDTQYF.

This chain connects TRBV2 to TRBJ2-2; D is tentatively TRBD1 or TRBD2 (5 bases each). The CDR3 has 15 amino acids. Germline CDR1 and CDR2: SNHLY and FYNNEI. V was cut by 6 bases and J by 5 bases, with 16 bases left in between. The CDR3, as DNA: TGTGCCAGCAGAGGGGACCAGGGACGGACCGGGGAGCTGTTTTTT. Amino acid sequence: CASRGDQGRTGELFF.

This clone was counted once. The chain links TRBV11-2 to TRBJ2-5, with 8 bases that match TRBD2. Germline trimming cut 3 bases from V and 3 bases from J; bases unmatched to any gene: 15. The V gene's germline CDR1 is SGHAT and CDR2 FQNNGV. The CDR3 has 18 amino acids. The CDR3 DNA is TGTGCCAGCAGCTTCCTCAGCTCACCGGGACTAGGCAAAGAGACCCAGTACTTC. Encoded protein: CASSFLSSPGLGKETQYF. Full variable domain (outside the CDR3, taken from reference TRBV11-2 and TRBJ2-5): EAGVAQSPRYKIIEKRQSVAFWCNPISGHATLYWYQQILGQGPKLLIQFQNNGVVDDSQLPKDRFSAERLKGVDSTLKIQPAKLEDSAVYLCASSFLSSPGLGKETQYFGPGTRLLVL.

The gene calls are TRBV6-5 and TRBJ2-2; TRBD1 matches at 8 bases. CDR3 size: 14 residues. The V segment lost 5 bases and the J segment 6 bases; nucleotides outside the gene matches: 5. In germline, CDR1 is MNHEY, CDR2 SVGAGI. In nucleotides, the CDR3 is TGTGCCAGCAGTCAAGAACAGGGGGCCGGGGAGCTGTTTTTT. It encodes CASSQEQGAGELFF.

V usage is TRBV11-2 and J usage is TRBJ1-1; no firm D call. CDR1 is SGHAT and CDR2 is FQNNGV in the germline V gene. V was shortened by 1 base and J by 1 base, with 13 bases between the two germline ends. There are 16 residues in the CDR3. This CDR3 is CASSLVGLGRNTEAFF. DNA of the CDR3: TGTGCCAGCAGCTTAGTGGGTCTTGGCCGGAACACTGAAGCTTTCTTT.

The chain has TRBV5-1 and TRBJ2-7, with TRBD2 as a possible D gene (6 bases). V dropped 3 bases and J dropped 2 bases, with 18 bases sitting between them. The CDR3 is made up of 16 amino acids. Germline CDR1 and CDR2: SGHRS and YFSETQ. In nucleotides, the CDR3 is TGCGCCAGCAGCTGGAGGGTCGGGGGAATCCCCTACGAGCAGTACTTC. Protein sequence: CASSWRVGGIPYEQYF.

This sequence joins TRBV5-5 and TRBJ1-5; 7 nucleotides agree with TRBD1. Germline loops: CDR1 SGHKS, CDR2 YYEKEE (reference sequence). CDR3 length: 17 residues. V dropped 2 bases and J dropped 8; count of bases not matched to a gene: 16. DNA for the CDR3: TGTGCCAGCAGCTTCTCTTCTGGCGGACAGGCATCCGAGCCCCAGCATTTT. Protein product: CASSFSSGGQASEPQHF. The variable domain in full, with the rest retrieved from reference TRBV5-5 and TRBJ1-5, is DAGVTQSPTHLIKTRGQQVTLRCSPISGHKSVSWYQQVLGQGPQFIFQYYEKEERGRGNFPDRFSARQFPNYSSELNVNALLLGDSALYLCASSFSSGGQASEPQHFGDGTRLSIL.

This chain joins TRBV6-1 and TRBJ1-5; D call uncertain. Germline values: CDR1 MNHNS, CDR2 SASEGT. The CDR3 totals 11 residues. The ends were cut back, 6 bases at V and 7 bases at J, with 7 bases in the middle. The CDR3 is CASSADQPQHF. Here the CDR3 DNA reads TGTGCCAGCAGCGCGGACCAGCCCCAGCATTTT.

The rearrangement uses TRBV2 and TRBJ1-2; TRBD1 matches at 8 bases. V lost 9 bases and J lost 2; bases outside the gene matches: 5. CDR3 length: 13 amino acids. Germline loops: CDR1 SNHLY, CDR2 FYNNEI. Here the CDR3 DNA reads TGTGCCAGTTCCGGACAGGGAAACTATGGCTACACCTTC. This encodes CASSGQGNYGYTF.

This chain links TRBV4-1 with TRBJ1-4, with TRBD1 matching over 9 bases. The trim removed 4 bases at V and 8 bases at J, leaving 2 bases unmatched. The CDR3 sequence is 13 residues long. Germline V gives CDR1 MGHRA, CDR2 YSYEKL. CDR3: CASSRDRDEKLFF. The DNA of the CDR3 is TGCGCCAGCAGCCGGGACAGGGACGAAAAACTGTTTTTT.

The rearrangement links TRBV21-1 to TRBJ1-6. TRBV21-1 is a listed pseudogene. The CDR3 length is 15 residues. CDR3 protein: CASSGSRDFHSPLHF. CDR3 nucleotide sequence: TGTGCCAGCAGCGGGTCAAGGGATTTTCATTCACCCCTCCACTTT.

CDR3 bases: TGTGCCAGCAGAGCTCAGACGAACTATGGCTACACCTTC. It translates to CASRAQTNYGYTF. J is TRBJ1-2 and V is TRBV28; D is unresolved. The CDR3 is 13 residues long. V shed 6 bases and J shed 2 bases, with 10 bases lying between them. In germline, CDR1 is MDHEN, CDR2 SYDVKM.